This T cell receptor (beta chain) originates from a study of shared clonotypes between healthy human individuals. Per germline, CDR1 GTSNPN and CDR2 SVGIG (reference sequence). CDR3 size: 11 residues. Trimming left V 4 bases short and J 4 bases short, with 7 bases between. Sequencing used immunoSEQ multiplex PCR; TCRdb keeps in-frame clones, though not all of them. The sample holds under 2,500,000 clones, roughly 95% seen once. This TCR was recovered from a man aged 18 to 29 in good health. The gene calls are TRBV30 and TRBJ1-2; D is unclear. The sequenced material came from naive CD4+ T cells sorted from blood. Stated subset: CD45RA+ positively selected. Here the CDR3 DNA reads TGTGCCTGGACTCGGTCCTATGGCTACACCTTC. The encoded protein is CAWTRSYGYTF.